The clone carrying this T cell receptor (beta chain) has just a few counts. The antigen is not known. V was pared by 5 bases and J by 4 bases, with 7 bases of the junction left unmatched. CDR1 and CDR2 (germline): MNHEY, SVGAGI. CDR3 length: 14 residues. This entry comes from a study of beta chain features in type 1 diabetes. Looking at the study overall: The study found patients and healthy donors alike in age, gender and cell yields. Study results and limitations: Patients with type 1 diabetes showed fewer VDJ junction insertions and more deletions. Highly expressing activated T cells could be over-counted with a cDNA template. Across all four CD4+ subsets, people with type 1 diabetes showed modestly shorter TCRB CDR3s.

Every bit of the isolated RNA underwent reverse transcription, so sequencing read expressed TCRB transcripts. The data were produced by immunoSEQ multiplex PCR, yet TCRdb's version contains in-frame clones alone and is incomplete. The table has approximately 280,000 clones, 15% seen once; the top ten hold 0.015% to 0.019%. The receptor's source is a man aged 18 to 29 with type 1 diabetes. The J gene is TRBJ1-2, the V gene TRBV6-5; TRBD1 matches at 7 bases. The sample consisted of naive CD4+ T cells from blood. The CDR3 nucleotides read TGTGCCAGCAGTCGACAGGGCCCTAGCTATGGCTACACCTTC. It translates to CASSRQGPSYGYTF.